One and the same sample provided the 17 T cell receptor beta chains below, sequenced in a study of T cells after yellow fever vaccination (dated by TCRdb to the late 2010s). The library came from 5' RACE. TCRdb lists the instrument as Illumina NovaSeq 6000. Clones were called with MiXCR by TCRdb after fastp trimmed the public reads at Q25, and only in-frame beta chains were retained. A single entry per CDR3 protein holds the most common genes and DNA from its merged rows. The sample data list about 350,000 distinct CDR3 sequences, and approximately 12% of these were observed just once. The biggest ten clones account for roughly 3% of the sample. The sample's treatment or condition label is to be understood as: live attenuated yellow fever vaccine strain. Sequencing was performed on CD4+ T cells sorted from PBMCs, taken 15 days after the yellow fever booster vaccination. The receptors derive from a man in his late teens or twenties who received the YFV17D yellow fever vaccine.

This clonotype was detected a few times. The rearrangement joins TRBV7-2 to TRBJ2-1; a possible D gene is TRBD2 (5 bases). CDR3 length: 14 amino acids. Germline CDR1 SGHTA, CDR2 FQGNSA. V was cut by 2 bases and J by 6 bases, with 11 bases left in between. The CDR3 region has the DNA TGTGCCAGCAGCTTAATGGACTGGCCCAATGAGCAGTTCTTC. This gives the protein CASSLMDWPNEQFF.

The chain recombines TRBV10-3 with TRBJ2-3; D may match TRBD1 or TRBD2 (5 bases each). Deletions cut 4 bases from V and 0 bases from J, with 8 bases between. CDR1 and CDR2 (germline): ENHRY, SYGVKD. This CDR3 spans 14 amino acids. As DNA, the CDR3 is TGTGCCATCAGTGTTGGGGGTAGCACAGATACGCAGTATTTT. Amino acids: CAISVGGSTDTQYF.

V usage is TRBV28 and J usage is TRBJ1-3; D call uncertain. Trimming cost V 8 bases and J 6 bases, with 5 bases left between them. CDR1 and CDR2 from the germline V gene are MDHEN and SYDVKM. The CDR3 has 10 amino acids. The CDR3 spells CASVSNTIYF. The CDR3 DNA follows: TGTGCCAGCGTTTCAAACACCATATATTTT.

This clonotype was recorded at least ten times. The chain carries TRBV12-3 or TRBV12-4 and TRBJ2-1, with a weak D call TRBD1 (6 bases). This CDR3 contains 13 residues. The germline V and J ends were trimmed by 6 bases and 6 bases, with 12 bases remaining between them. CDR3 nucleotide sequence: TGTGCCAGCAGCCCTGGGACAATCAATGAGCAGTTCTTC. The encoded protein is CASSPGTINEQFF.

This clonotype has a count of ten or more. The J gene is TRBJ1-1, the V gene TRBV5-1; 7 bases map to TRBD1. V was clipped by 0 bases and J by 8 bases; unmatched bases: 4. Germline loops: CDR1 SGHRS, CDR2 YFSETQ. CDR3 size: 13 residues. CDR3 in amino acids: CASSLALDREAFF. The CDR3 DNA reads TGCGCCAGCAGCTTGGCACTGGACAGGGAAGCTTTCTTT.

A few counts support this clonotype. The chain employs TRBV7-3 and TRBJ2-3; 12 bases map to TRBD2. Germline-derived CDR1 and CDR2 are SGHTA and FQGTGA. The ends lost 4 bases at V and 4 bases at J; junction bases unmatched: 0. This CDR3 contains 14 residues. The CDR3 bases are TGTGCCAGCAGCTCTAGCGGGGGGGCAGATACGCAGTATTTT. It codes for CASSSSGGADTQYF.

The rearrangement joins TRBV5-1 to TRBJ1-4; 7 bases are shared with TRBD1. Germline assignment: CDR1 SGHRS and CDR2 YFSETQ. CDR3 length: 16 residues. Trimming at V came to 5 bases and at J to 8 bases, leaving 15 bases not matched to a gene. CDR3 amino acids: CASRPTRQGGVEKLFF. CDR3 in DNA: TGCGCCAGCAGACCCACCCGACAGGGCGGGGTGGAAAAACTGTTTTTT.

This clonotype was recorded at least ten times. This rearrangement joins TRBV5-1 to TRBJ2-3; 10 nucleotides align to TRBD1. In germline, CDR1 is SGHRS, CDR2 YFSETQ. This CDR3 spans 14 amino acids. Losses at the gene ends were 4 bases for V and 6 bases for J; bases not matched to a gene: 5. The CDR3 DNA sequence: TGCGCCAGCAGCCGGGGGACAGGGGACGATACGCAGTATTTT. Its protein product is CASSRGTGDDTQYF.

This clonotype was seen ten or more times. This chain links TRBV4-3 with TRBJ2-2, with 8 bases matching TRBD1. Germline V lookup: CDR1 LGHNA, CDR2 YSLEER. The CDR3 covers 16 residues. J was trimmed by 0 bases and V by 4 bases; bases with no gene match: 4. CDR3 coding DNA: TGCGCCAGCAGCCTCCGGACAGGGTCGAACACCGGGGAGCTGTTTTTT. As protein: CASSLRTGSNTGELFF.

This clonotype came up a few times. This chain uses TRBV20-1 with TRBJ1-4, with 8 positions matching TRBD1. Germline V CDR1 and CDR2: DFQATT, SNEGSKA (reference sequence). Trimming removed 4 bases from V and 0 bases from J; junction bases left unmatched: 7. The length of the CDR3 is 16 residues. CDR3 loop: CSANPGQAATNEKLFF. In nucleotides, the CDR3 is TGCAGTGCTAATCCGGGACAGGCTGCAACTAATGAAAAACTGTTTTTT.

This sequence joins TRBV5-1 and TRBJ2-1; TRBD1 is a possible D gene (6 bases). V was clipped by 4 bases and J by 6 bases, with 8 bases between them. The germline V gene encodes CDR1 SGHRS and CDR2 YFSETQ. The CDR3 consists of 12 residues. Here the CDR3 DNA reads TGCGCCAGCAGCGCACAGGGCAATGAGCAGTTCTTC. Its protein is CASSAQGNEQFF.

This clonotype was recorded many times. V is TRBV15 and J is TRBJ2-2; perhaps TRBD1 as D (6 bases). V lost 3 bases and J lost 5, with 22 bases in between. The CDR3 is 18 amino acids. CDR1 and CDR2 from the germline V gene are LNHNV and YYDKDF (reference sequence). The CDR3 sequence: CATSSQGSSQFFTGELFF. DNA for the CDR3: TGTGCCACCAGCAGCCAGGGGTCCTCTCAATTTTTTACCGGGGAGCTGTTTTTT.

This clonotype was seen a few times. This sequence joins TRBV5-1 and TRBJ2-1; D assignment may be TRBD1 or TRBD2 (5 bases each). CDR1 is SGHRS, CDR2 YFSETQ, per germline. This CDR3 has 14 amino acids. V was shortened by 0 bases and J by 6 bases, with 10 bases between the two germline ends. The CDR3 nucleotides read TGCGCCAGCAGCTTGGCCGAGGGGCGCAATGAGCAGTTCTTC. It codes for CASSLAEGRNEQFF.

This clonotype was seen more than once but under ten times. The chain uses TRBV30 and TRBJ2-1; no reliable D call. This CDR3 is built from 11 residues. V lost 4 bases and J lost 3, with 4 bases in between. CDR1 is GTSNPN, CDR2 SVGIG, per germline (reference sequence). CDR3 bases: TGTGCCTGGAACAGCTACAATGAGCAGTTCTTC. This sequence encodes CAWNSYNEQFF.

This chain joins TRBV7-2 and TRBJ2-5, with 7 nucleotides matching TRBD1. The V gene's germline CDR1 is SGHTA and CDR2 FQGNSA. V trimming: 5 bases; J trimming: 4 bases; junction bases outside the gene matches: 4. This CDR3 is built from 13 residues. The CDR3 is CASSKTGLETQYF. Written as DNA, the CDR3 is TGTGCCAGCAGCAAGACAGGGTTAGAGACCCAGTACTTC.

This chain joins TRBV29-1 and TRBJ1-2; D is perhaps TRBD1 (6 bases). The V and J ends lost 4 bases and 4 bases respectively, with 13 bases between them. Germline V gene sequence: CDR1 SQVTM, CDR2 ANQGSEA. The CDR3 contains 13 residues. CDR3 sequence: CSVVLSGVYGYTF. The CDR3 region has the DNA TGCAGCGTTGTGTTATCAGGGGTCTATGGCTACACCTTC.

V is TRBV5-5 and J is TRBJ1-1; D gene uncertain. V was clipped by 1 base and J by 5 bases, with 12 bases between them. CDR3 length: 14 amino acids. Germline V gives CDR1 SGHKS, CDR2 YYEKEE (reference sequence). DNA for the CDR3: TGTGCCAGCAGCTTGTCAGTGCTGGGTACTGAAGCTTTCTTT. Residues: CASSLSVLGTEAFF.